The 25 T cell receptor beta chains in this list originate from one sample, sequenced in a study of T cells in narcolepsy. The protocol was immunoSEQ multiplex PCR, while the TCRdb copy is restricted to in-frame clones and leaves out a portion. The repertoire includes tens of thousands of clones, 70% to 85% of them detected once, and over 1% sits in the top ten. Sequenced input: CD45RA- memory CD4+ T cells from PBMCs. The receptors were sampled from a human donor with narcolepsy.

V gene TRBV7-9 combines with J gene TRBJ2-3; D is uncertain. Germline V gives CDR1 SEHNR, CDR2 FQNEAQ (reference sequence). The CDR3 length is 13 residues. The V end lost 4 bases, the J end lost 5 bases, and 10 bases lay between the germline ends. The CDR3 DNA reads TGTGCCAGCAGCTACTACCAGAGAGATACGCAGTATTTT. It yields the protein CASSYYQRDTQYF.

This chain links TRBV5-1 with TRBJ2-7; D gene ambiguous. The V gene's germline CDR1 is SGHRS and CDR2 YFSETQ. CDR3 length: 13 residues. Deletions cut 0 bases from V and 3 bases from J, with 7 bases between. The CDR3 nucleotides read TGCGCCAGCAGCTTGGTGGGCGGCTACGAGCAGTACTTC. Amino acids: CASSLVGGYEQYF.

The chain uses TRBV5-4 and TRBJ1-1; no definite D call. CDR3 length: 14 amino acids. The V end lost 0 bases, the J end lost 1 base, and 7 bases lay between the germline ends. CDR1 SGHNT and CDR2 YYREEE come from the germline V gene (reference sequence). The CDR3 is CASSLVGQNTEAFF. DNA for the CDR3: TGTGCCAGCAGCTTGGTCGGTCAGAACACTGAAGCTTTCTTT.

The genes are TRBV18 and TRBJ1-4; the D is unclear. The CDR3 covers 12 residues. Germline-derived CDR1 and CDR2 are KGHSH and LQKENI. V lost 4 bases and J 7 bases, leaving 7 bases between the germline ends. The DNA of the CDR3 is TGTGCCAGCTCACGTGTGGGTGAAAAACTGTTTTTT. Translation gives CASSRVGEKLFF.

V usage is TRBV19 and J usage is TRBJ1-5; D unclear. V was pared by 5 bases and J by 4 bases, with 9 bases between. The CDR3 runs 13 residues. Germline CDR1 reads LNHDA; CDR2 reads SQIVND (reference sequence). In DNA, the CDR3 is TGTGCCAGTAGTTTATCCGGGAATCAGCCCCAGCATTTT. Translating gives CASSLSGNQPQHF.

This sequence joins TRBV23-1 and TRBJ2-7; no firm D call. TRBV23-1 is designated an ORF whose function remains uncertain. CDR3 length: 13 residues. Trimming left V 3 bases short and J 0 bases short, with 6 bases between. The CDR3 coding sequence is TGCGCCAGCAGTCAGGGTAGCTCCTACGAGCAGTACGTC. It is translated as CASSQGSSYEQYV.

The chain combines TRBV4-1 with TRBJ1-3, with TRBD1 as a possible D gene (5 bases). Trimming removed 1 base at V and 0 bases at J, with 13 bases between. The CDR3 contains 17 residues. CDR1 and CDR2 from the germline V gene are MGHRA and YSYEKL. CDR3 sequence (DNA): TGCGCCAGCAGCCAAGGGGCAGGGTGGGGCTCTGGAAACACCATATATTTT. Encoded protein: CASSQGAGWGSGNTIYF.

The V and J genes are TRBV29-1 and TRBJ2-7; D unclear. CDR3 size: 12 residues. Germline V gene data show CDR1 as SQVTM and CDR2 as ANQGSEA. Trimming left V 8 bases short and J 6 bases short, with 17 bases between. For the CDR3, the DNA is TGCAGCATCGGGCGGAGTTCAGGCGAGCAGTACTTC. This sequence encodes CSIGRSSGEQYF.

The rearrangement joins TRBV6-5 to TRBJ1-1, with a weak D call TRBD1 (6 bases). The V gene lost 7 bases and the J gene lost 9 bases, with 24 bases spanning the gap. The CDR3 has 15 amino acids. Germline assignment: CDR1 MNHEY and CDR2 SVGAGI. The CDR3 nucleotides read TGTGCCAGCACCTCAACAACGACAGGAGGTTGGCAAGCTTTCTTT. Protein product: CASTSTTTGGWQAFF.

The chain couples TRBV7-2 to TRBJ1-4, with TRBD1 identical over 11 bases. CDR3 length equals 16 residues. Germline lookup yields CDR1 SGHTA and CDR2 FQGNSA. Trimming removed 1 base from V and 10 bases from J; junction bases left unmatched: 8. CDR3 in amino acids: CASSLGTPGQGGKLFF. The CDR3 bases are TGTGCCAGCAGCTTAGGCACGCCGGGACAGGGGGGAAAACTGTTTTTT.

The rearrangement uses TRBV5-1 and TRBJ1-2; 10 positions match TRBD1. The CDR3 totals 15 residues. V lost 0 bases and J lost 6; bases outside the gene matches: 5. In germline, CDR1 is SGHRS, CDR2 YFSETQ. The CDR3 loop is CASSLEGQGRHGYTF. The DNA of the CDR3 is TGCGCCAGCAGCTTGGAGGGACAGGGGCGCCATGGCTACACCTTC.

This clone was counted a single time. The J gene is TRBJ1-2, the V gene TRBV30, with D unresolved. The CDR3 extends over 11 amino acids. V lost 5 bases and J 9 bases, leaving 13 bases between the germline ends. Germline loops: CDR1 GTSNPN, CDR2 SVGIG (reference sequence). The CDR3 sequence is CAWGIPRSYTF. CDR3 nucleotides: TGTGCCTGGGGGATTCCTAGGAGCTACACCTTC.

This chain links TRBV11-1 with TRBJ2-5, with a possible D match to TRBD2 (5 bases). V lost 3 bases, J lost 0 bases, and 17 bases lay in between. The CDR3 spans 17 residues. Germline V gene sequence: CDR1 SGHAT, CDR2 FQDESV (reference sequence). CDR3 DNA: TGTGCCAGCAGCTTGTCCAAAGGACGGGAATACCAAGAGACCCAGTACTTC. Translation: CASSLSKGREYQETQYF.

The chain is built from TRBV6-1 and TRBJ1-4, with D perhaps matching TRBD1 (6 bases). Trimming removed 6 bases at V and 3 bases at J, with 14 bases between. CDR3 size: 15 residues. Germline CDR1 is MNHNS and CDR2 is SASEGT. The CDR3, as DNA: TGTGCCAGCAGAGGGGGGGCAGGACCTAATGAAAAACTGTTTTTT. It encodes CASRGGAGPNEKLFF.

The chain is built from TRBV5-8 and TRBJ2-3; D is perhaps TRBD2 (6 bases). This CDR3 comprises 15 residues. Germline loops: CDR1 SGHTS, CDR2 YDEGEE. The ends were cut back, 4 bases at V and 2 bases at J, with 14 bases in the middle. The CDR3 is CASSPGGTHTDTQYF. The CDR3 region has the DNA TGTGCCAGCAGCCCCGGCGGGACTCACACAGATACGCAGTATTTT.

This clone has just one count. The chain employs TRBV7-2 and TRBJ2-5; 11 bases match TRBD2. The CDR3 runs 17 residues. Per germline, CDR1 SGHTA and CDR2 FQGNSA. Trimming removed 5 bases from V and 6 bases from J; junction bases left unmatched: 14. This CDR3 is CASSPPGVSGGAQTQYF. CDR3 sequence (DNA): TGTGCCAGCAGCCCCCCGGGGGTTAGCGGGGGGGCACAGACCCAGTACTTC. Based on the CDR3 plus reference TRBV7-2 and TRBJ2-5, the full variable domain is GAGVSQSPSNKVTEKGKDVELRCDPISGHTALYWYRQSLGQGLEFLIYFQGNSAPDKSGLPSDRFSAERTGGSVSTLTIQRTQQEDSAVYLCASSPPGVSGGAQTQYFGPGTRLLVL.

The V call is TRBV7-3, the J call TRBJ2-2, with TRBD1 as a possible D gene (6 bases). CDR3 size: 16 residues. Between the trimmed V and J ends, which lost 0 bases and 4 bases, there was a span of 12 bases. Germline lookup yields CDR1 SGHTA and CDR2 FQGTGA. This CDR3 reads CASSLTGATLTGELFF. The CDR3 region has the DNA TGTGCCAGCAGCTTAACGGGGGCTACCCTCACCGGGGAGCTGTTTTTT. The full variable domain, with the rest looked up from reference TRBV7-3 and TRBJ2-2, is GAGVSQTPSNKVTEKGKYVELRCDPISGHTALYWYRQSLGQGPEFLIYFQGTGAADDSGLPNDRFFAVRPEGSVSTLKIQRTERGDSAVYLCASSLTGATLTGELFFGEGSRLTVL.

V and J are TRBV5-4 and TRBJ1-4, with D hard to call. This CDR3 spans 15 amino acids. The germline V gene has CDR1 SGHNT and CDR2 YYREEE (reference sequence). Trimming took 4 bases from V and 7 from J, leaving 17 bases between them. For the CDR3, the DNA is TGTGCCAGCAGCCGGGGAAGTGCACCTAGTGAAAAACTGTTTTTT. This codes for CASSRGSAPSEKLFF.

The chain employs TRBV6-5 and TRBJ2-5; D perhaps matches TRBD2 (6 bases). This CDR3 comprises 14 residues. The V end lost 4 bases, the J end lost 2 bases, and 11 bases lay between the germline ends. From germline, CDR1 is MNHEY and CDR2 SVGAGI. CDR3 region: CASSWGRGQETQYF. The CDR3 region has the DNA TGTGCCAGCAGTTGGGGACGGGGGCAAGAGACCCAGTACTTC.

This clone was recorded only once. The chain joins TRBV5-1 to TRBJ2-2, with D possibly being TRBD1 (5 bases). CDR3 length: 17 residues. CDR1 is SGHRS, CDR2 YFSETQ, per germline. V lost 3 bases to trimming and J lost 2 bases, with 17 bases between them. CDR3 nucleotide sequence: TGCGCCAGCAGCTCTGCCGTGGGCAGGGCTAACACCGGGGAGCTGTTTTTT. Translation: CASSSAVGRANTGELFF.

This clone was seen a few times. The chain couples TRBV19 to TRBJ1-5, with D uncertain. Trimming took 8 bases from V and 7 from J, leaving 12 bases between them. The CDR3 loop spans 12 amino acids. Per the germline V gene, CDR1 is LNHDA and CDR2 is SQIVND (reference sequence). CDR3 nucleotide sequence: TGTGCCAGTCAGGCCAACCGGCAGCCCCAGCATTTT. This gives the protein CASQANRQPQHF.

V and J are TRBV14 and TRBJ2-2; TRBD1 aligns across 9 bases. Germline V gene sequence: CDR1 SGHDN, CDR2 FVKESK. With 2 bases clipped from V and 0 bases from J, the junction kept 4 bases outside the gene matches. The CDR3 consists of 17 residues. Here the CDR3 DNA reads TGTGCCAGCAGCCAATCTAGGACAGGGGCGAACACCGGGGAGCTGTTTTTT. Its translation: CASSQSRTGANTGELFF.

The chain couples TRBV5-6 to TRBJ1-1; TRBD1 might be the D (6 bases). CDR1 SGHDT and CDR2 YYEEEE come from the germline V gene. The CDR3 extends over 13 amino acids. Trimming removed 5 bases at V and 2 bases at J, with 10 bases between. The CDR3 sequence is CASRSQGNTEAFF. The CDR3 DNA follows: TGTGCCAGCAGGTCACAGGGTAACACTGAAGCTTTCTTT.

The rearrangement uses TRBV13 and TRBJ1-2, with D possibly being TRBD1 (5 bases). The CDR3 length is 18 residues. CDR1 PRHDT and CDR2 FYEKMQ come from the germline V gene (reference sequence). The ends were cut back, 3 bases at V and 4 bases at J, with 24 bases in the middle. The CDR3 nucleotides read TGTGCCAGCAGCTTTACTTCGTGGGGGAAAGGGGAAACCTATGGCTACACCTTC. Translating gives CASSFTSWGKGETYGYTF.

The rearrangement joins TRBV19 to TRBJ1-2; 10 bases map to TRBD1. Per germline, CDR1 LNHDA and CDR2 SQIVND (reference sequence). J lost 2 bases, V lost 6 bases, and 3 bases had no gene match. This CDR3 contains 14 residues. The CDR3 loop is CASRPTGGNYGYTF. The CDR3 nucleotides are TGTGCCAGTAGGCCGACAGGGGGCAACTATGGCTACACCTTC.